This paragraph covers one TCR beta chain sequence. What this receptor recognizes is not known. No base quality values were provided; no much bigger clone lies one nucleotide off. This entry comes from a study of blood T cell repertoires in COVID-19 (TCRdb year 2020). For the wider study: Samples covering the acute and convalescent phases of COVID-19 were provided by collaborators in the United States, Italy and Spain. Subjects who had been exposed to COVID-19, were actively infected with it, or had recovered from it provided the deeply sampled blood TCRbeta repertoires that made up the dataset. Samples came from the ongoing ImmuneRACE study (first 160 participants) plus 1,254 subjects from 6 global collaborators. The prospective study material was composed of cDNA or gDNA derived from T cells, B-cell-depleted T cells, or PBMCs. The repertoires were released in a freely available public database intended as a resource for research on the immune response to SARS-CoV-2. A de-identified subject ID, COVID-19 status, age in years and sex were almost always included in the sample metadata. HLA class I and class II types, where available, came from metadata supplied by the sample provider rather than from assay-based typing. The investigation overall reported the following: The amount of clinical and demographic metadata varied by source and participant and was provided uncurated.

The germline V gene (reference sequence) gives CDR1 as LNHNV and CDR2 as YYDKDF. Trimming removed 0 bases from V and 3 bases from J; the gene matches leave 4 bases unexplained. Reading from cysteine to phenylalanine, the CDR3 counts 16 amino acids. CDR3 DNA only is kept here, 48 bases in frame from base 1. In the prospective study, participants were roughly 18 to 90 years old, resided in about two dozen geographic areas of the United States, and were enrolled through a virtual design. In the prospective study, cohorts were assigned on the basis of participant-reported clinical history obtained from a screening survey and a study questionnaire. In the prospective study, whole blood, serum and a nasopharyngeal or oropharyngeal swab were collected from each participant by mobile phlebotomists. Additional blood draws and questionnaires over a roughly two-month period could optionally be provided by prospective study participants. Before DNA extraction, prospective study blood samples were shipped either frozen or at room temperature.

TCRbeta CDR3 regions were amplified from genomic DNA using the immunoSEQ Assay, a bias-controlled multiplex PCR. The authors' analysis ran thus. The number of nucleated cells in each sample was estimated by amplification of reference gene primers within the assay. To quantify the absolute abundance of each unique TCRbeta CDR3 rearrangement, sequence reads were collapsed and filtered. For each sample, productive Simpson clonality was calculated by taking the square root of Simpson's diversity index across productive rearrangements. This immuneACCESS table, as held by TCRdb, lists in-frame sequences with V and J called but not all clones. Of the missing ones, under half trace to an unresolved V gene in checked studies; the others have no known cause. The D gene and trimming were derived from the DNA, and the V and J assignments and clone size from that table. Present in this sample are a few hundred thousand clones, 85% to 90% of which were seen just once. Roughly 15% of the sample goes to the ten largest clones.

The V gene is TRBV15 and the J gene is TRBJ2-3; TRBD1 fits 9 bases in the junction. The TCR comes from a woman aged 50 to 60 with acute COVID-19. What was sequenced was PBMCs or T cells enriched from blood (not recorded which). The CDR3 region: CATSRDAGTGTDTQYF. The DNA sequence reads TGTGCCACCAGCAGAGACGCCGGGACAGGGACAGATACGCAGTATTTT. The full variable domain, completed from the reference TRBV15 and TRBJ2-3 proteins outside the CDR3, reads DAMVIQNPRYQVTQFGKPVTLSCSQTLNHNVMYWYQQKSSQAPKLLFHYYDKDFNNEADTPDNFQSRRPNTSFCFLDIRSPGLGDTAMYLCATSRDAGTGTDTQYFGPGTRLTVL.